This T cell receptor beta chain was retrieved from a study of T cells in Graves' hyperthyroidism and ophthalmopathy. Trimming removed 3 bases at V and 2 bases at J, with 11 bases between. Germline lookup yields CDR1 MDHEN and CDR2 SYDVKM. CDR3 length equals 15 residues. This clonotype was seen ten or more times. RNA transcripts gave rise to amplified TCR beta CDR3 regions. The primer set for the first-round RT-PCR of the TCR CDR3 was HTBI. Each CDR3 protein gets one entry after TCRdb re-called the multiplex PCR reads with MiXCR. The data show 300,000 to 450,000 distinct CDR3 sequences, more than 12% seen once. Exclusion criteria comprised uncontrolled infection, other autoimmune disease, pregnancy or lactation.

This TCR was sampled from a woman between 25 and 40 years old with Graves' ophthalmopathy. The chain uses TRBV28 and TRBJ1-5; a weak D match, TRBD1 (5 bases). The sequenced sample was blood. The CDR3 is CASSLSLGGNQPQHF. Here the CDR3 DNA reads TGTGCCAGCAGTTTGTCCTTAGGGGGCAATCAGCCCCAGCATTTT.